This T cell receptor beta chain emerged from a study of control samples from healthy donors and cancer patients. Germline loops: CDR1 SGHDT, CDR2 YYEEEE. Trimming took off 0 bases at V and 4 bases at J, with 17 bases between the two ends. The CDR3 consists of 17 residues. Sequencing used immunoSEQ multiplex PCR; TCRdb keeps in-frame clones, though not all of them. Here the sample spans about 170,000 clones, about 94% being singletons. J is TRBJ2-1 and V is TRBV5-6; TRBD1 is a possible D gene (5 bases). This clonotype was obtained from a woman aged 55-70 years in good health. Sequences were obtained from blood. CDR3 region: CASSLVDDSLPYNEQFF. The DNA for the CDR3 is TGTGCCAGCAGCTTGGTGGATGACAGTTTGCCTTACAATGAGCAGTTCTTC.